A selection of T cell receptor beta chains follows, all from one sample in a study of blood T cell repertoires in COVID-19. Measured with immunoSEQ multiplex PCR; TCRdb has only the in-frame clones, and not every one. The sample consists of approximately 500,000 clones, less than 90% of them appearing once. The sample consisted of peripheral blood. The receptor source for this set is a woman in her forties or fifties with COVID-19, enrolled during active disease. CDR3s include the opening cysteine and the closing phenylalanine or tryptophan. The order of the fields is D gene, clone size, V gene, J gene, CDR3 DNA, CDR3 protein. A D gene is named only where the DNA matches it firmly. Size is stated for part of the rows, as once, few or many counts, or as a class when the clone is expanded.

d_gene: -
abundance: once
v_gene: TRBV6-6
j_gene: TRBJ2-6
CDR3nt: TGTGCCAGCAGGGGACTCGGGCTCAACGTCCTGACTTTC
CDR3aa: CASRGLGLNVLTF

d_gene: TRBD1
abundance: -
v_gene: TRBV2
j_gene: TRBJ1-6
CDR3nt: TGTGCCAGCAGCGACATAAGACAGGGGGCTTTCTATAATTCACCCCTCCACTTT
CDR3aa: CASSDIRQGAFYNSPLHF

d_gene: -
abundance: -
v_gene: TRBV12-3/TRBV12-4
j_gene: TRBJ1-4
CDR3nt: TGTGCCAGCAGTCTGGCAGGGGATGAAAAACTGTTTTTT
CDR3aa: CASSLAGDEKLFF

d_gene: TRBD2
abundance: -
v_gene: TRBV30
j_gene: TRBJ2-7
CDR3nt: TGTGCCTGGAGTGTGAGAATAGCGGGGACCCCCTACGAGCAGTACTTC
CDR3aa: CAWSVRIAGTPYEQYF

d_gene: TRBD1
abundance: -
v_gene: TRBV7-3
j_gene: TRBJ1-1
CDR3nt: TGTGCCAGCAGCTTAGGACAGGGCCCCCCTGAAGCTTTCTTT
CDR3aa: CASSLGQGPPEAFF

d_gene: TRBD1
abundance: -
v_gene: TRBV28
j_gene: TRBJ1-2
CDR3nt: TGTGCCAGCAGTTTAGGGGACAGGGCACATAACTATGGCTACACCTTC
CDR3aa: CASSLGDRAHNYGYTF

d_gene: -
abundance: -
v_gene: TRBV29-1
j_gene: TRBJ2-6
CDR3nt: TGCAGCGTTGAAGAATACGGGAGCTCTGGGGCCAACGTCCTGACTTTC
CDR3aa: CSVEEYGSSGANVLTF

d_gene: -
abundance: -
v_gene: TRBV27
j_gene: TRBJ1-4
CDR3nt: TGTGCCAGCAGTTCCCACAGGGAAGAAAAACTGTTTTTT
CDR3aa: CASSSHREEKLFF

d_gene: TRBD1
abundance: -
v_gene: TRBV7-8
j_gene: TRBJ1-2
CDR3nt: TGTGCCAGCAGCCCTGGGACAGGGAGGGCCCCGGTGAATGGCTACACCTTC
CDR3aa: CASSPGTGRAPVNGYTF

d_gene: -
abundance: -
v_gene: TRBV6-1
j_gene: TRBJ2-2
CDR3nt: TGTGCCAGCAGTGCCCGAGGGTCCGAAAAGAACACCGGGGAGCTGTTTTTT
CDR3aa: CASSARGSEKNTGELFF

d_gene: -
abundance: -
v_gene: TRBV6-6
j_gene: TRBJ1-5
CDR3nt: TGTGCCAGCATTTTGCAGGGGAATCAGCCCCAGCATTTT
CDR3aa: CASILQGNQPQHF

d_gene: -
abundance: -
v_gene: TRBV5-4
j_gene: TRBJ2-1
CDR3nt: TGTGCCAGCAGCTTAGGTAGCCCGATTGGGGCCAATGAGCAGTTCTTC
CDR3aa: CASSLGSPIGANEQFF

d_gene: -
abundance: -
v_gene: TRBV6-5
j_gene: TRBJ1-1
CDR3nt: TGTGGCGGGGTCTTCGACCAAGTGAACACTGAAGCTTTCTTT
CDR3aa: CGGVFDQVNTEAFF

d_gene: -
abundance: -
v_gene: TRBV25-1
j_gene: TRBJ1-3
CDR3nt: TGTGCCAGCAGTGAATCTAAGGGGATTTCTGGAAACACCATATATTTT
CDR3aa: CASSESKGISGNTIYF

d_gene: TRBD1
abundance: -
v_gene: TRBV3-1/TRBV3-2
j_gene: TRBJ1-2
CDR3nt: TGTGCCAGCAGCCAAGGGGGGGCCAGGGGGACTGGCTACACCTTC
CDR3aa: CASSQGGARGTGYTF

d_gene: -
abundance: -
v_gene: TRBV19
j_gene: TRBJ1-5
CDR3nt: TGTGCCAGTAGTATGGGGGGTAGGGGCAATCAGCCCCAGCATTTT
CDR3aa: CASSMGGRGNQPQHF

d_gene: -
abundance: -
v_gene: TRBV24-1
j_gene: TRBJ2-1
CDR3nt: TGTGCCACCAGTGACCAGAGGAATGAGCAGTTCTTC
CDR3aa: CATSDQRNEQFF

d_gene: TRBD2
abundance: -
v_gene: TRBV5-4
j_gene: TRBJ2-3
CDR3nt: TGTGCCAGCAGCTTCGGCGGGGGGGAGGCAGATACGCAGTATTTT
CDR3aa: CASSFGGGEADTQYF

d_gene: -
abundance: -
v_gene: TRBV19
j_gene: TRBJ2-5
CDR3nt: TGTGCCAGTAGTACGGGACTCCTGCGCAAAGAGACCCAGTACTTC
CDR3aa: CASSTGLLRKETQYF

d_gene: TRBD2
abundance: once
v_gene: TRBV7-6
j_gene: TRBJ2-7
CDR3nt: TGTGCCAGCGAGAGGACTAGCGGGGGAGCAAACGAGCAGTACTTC
CDR3aa: CASERTSGGANEQYF

d_gene: -
abundance: -
v_gene: TRBV3-1/TRBV3-2
j_gene: TRBJ2-7
CDR3nt: TGTGCCAGCAGCCAAGGTAGGGGATTCGCCTACGAGCAGTACTTC
CDR3aa: CASSQGRGFAYEQYF

d_gene: -
abundance: -
v_gene: TRBV5-6
j_gene: TRBJ2-2
CDR3nt: TGTGCCAGCAGCCCGGGTGGCAGCCCCGGGGAGCTGTTTTTT
CDR3aa: CASSPGGSPGELFF

d_gene: TRBD1
abundance: -
v_gene: TRBV10-3
j_gene: TRBJ2-7
CDR3nt: TGTGCCATCAGTGAGGACGGTCAGGGACAGGACTCCTACGAGCAGTACTTC
CDR3aa: CAISEDGQGQDSYEQYF

d_gene: TRBD2
abundance: -
v_gene: TRBV5-5
j_gene: TRBJ2-3
CDR3nt: TGTGCCAGCAGCTTGGGACTAGCGGGACCAGATACGCAGTATTTT
CDR3aa: CASSLGLAGPDTQYF

d_gene: TRBD1
abundance: -
v_gene: TRBV24-1
j_gene: TRBJ1-1
CDR3nt: TGTGCCACCAGTGACCCGGGACAGGGAGGCACTGAAGCTTTCTTT
CDR3aa: CATSDPGQGGTEAFF

d_gene: -
abundance: -
v_gene: TRBV20-1
j_gene: TRBJ2-5
CDR3nt: TGCAGTGCTTACAAAGAGACCCAGTACTTC
CDR3aa: CSAYKETQYF

d_gene: TRBD1
abundance: -
v_gene: TRBV7-6
j_gene: TRBJ2-3
CDR3nt: TGTGCCAGCAGCTCGTCCACCGACAGGGTCACAGATACGCAGTATTTT
CDR3aa: CASSSSTDRVTDTQYF

d_gene: TRBD1
abundance: -
v_gene: TRBV5-4
j_gene: TRBJ1-4
CDR3nt: TGTGCCAGCAGCGTCCGACAGGGGGCAAATGAAAAACTGTTTTTT
CDR3aa: CASSVRQGANEKLFF

d_gene: TRBD1
abundance: -
v_gene: TRBV10-3
j_gene: TRBJ2-1
CDR3nt: TGTGCCATCAGCGACGGACAGGGGATTAGGCAGTTCTTC
CDR3aa: CAISDGQGIRQFF

d_gene: TRBD1
abundance: -
v_gene: TRBV9
j_gene: TRBJ1-1
CDR3nt: TGTGCCAGCAGCGTTCGCCAGGGGGATGGTATGAACACTGAAGCTTTCTTT
CDR3aa: CASSVRQGDGMNTEAFF

d_gene: TRBD1
abundance: -
v_gene: TRBV6-5
j_gene: TRBJ2-7
CDR3nt: TGTGCCAGCAGTTACGCAGGGGGCCAGGACGAGCAGTACTTC
CDR3aa: CASSYAGGQDEQYF

d_gene: -
abundance: -
v_gene: TRBV6-5
j_gene: TRBJ1-2
CDR3nt: TGTGCCAGCAGTTACCTTCAGGGGAGGGGGGGCTACACCTTC
CDR3aa: CASSYLQGRGGYTF

d_gene: TRBD1
abundance: -
v_gene: TRBV5-1
j_gene: TRBJ2-5
CDR3nt: TGCGCCAGCAGCTTCCGGGACAGGCAAGAGACCCAGTACTTC
CDR3aa: CASSFRDRQETQYF

d_gene: TRBD2
abundance: -
v_gene: TRBV2
j_gene: TRBJ2-3
CDR3nt: TGTGCCAGCAGTGAACTAGCGGGGGGCCGGGATACGCAGTATTTT
CDR3aa: CASSELAGGRDTQYF

d_gene: -
abundance: -
v_gene: TRBV6-5
j_gene: TRBJ1-6
CDR3nt: TGTGCCAGCAGTCCTACAGGAGATTCACCCCTCCACTTT
CDR3aa: CASSPTGDSPLHF

d_gene: TRBD1
abundance: -
v_gene: TRBV28
j_gene: TRBJ2-7
CDR3nt: TGTGCCAGCACCGAGACAGGGACCTACGAGCAGTACTTC
CDR3aa: CASTETGTYEQYF

d_gene: -
abundance: -
v_gene: TRBV19
j_gene: TRBJ1-2
CDR3nt: TGTGCCAGTAGTATATCTGCTCGGGGTGGTGGCATGGATGGCTACACCTTC
CDR3aa: CASSISARGGGMDGYTF

d_gene: -
abundance: -
v_gene: TRBV12-3/TRBV12-4
j_gene: TRBJ2-5
CDR3nt: TGTGCCAGCGGAATGACAGTCCAAGAGACCCAGTACTTC
CDR3aa: CASGMTVQETQYF

d_gene: TRBD1
abundance: -
v_gene: TRBV19
j_gene: TRBJ2-7
CDR3nt: TGTGCCTCAAGGGACAGGACCAATAACTACGAGCAGTACTTC
CDR3aa: CASRDRTNNYEQYF

d_gene: TRBD1
abundance: -
v_gene: TRBV28
j_gene: TRBJ2-5
CDR3nt: TGTGCCAGCAGGGACAGGGGGCGGGAGACCCAGTACTTC
CDR3aa: CASRDRGRETQYF

d_gene: -
abundance: -
v_gene: TRBV30
j_gene: TRBJ1-1
CDR3nt: TGTGCCTGGAGTGTGGGAGGGGCAGCTTTCTTT
CDR3aa: CAWSVGGAAFF

d_gene: TRBD1
abundance: once
v_gene: TRBV28
j_gene: TRBJ2-7
CDR3nt: TGTGCCAGCAACCCTTCGACAGGGGCCTACGAGCAGTACTTC
CDR3aa: CASNPSTGAYEQYF

d_gene: -
abundance: -
v_gene: TRBV5-1
j_gene: TRBJ2-7
CDR3nt: TGCGCCAGCAGCTTGGTCTCAGTTTACGAGCAGTACTTC
CDR3aa: CASSLVSVYEQYF

d_gene: -
abundance: -
v_gene: TRBV6-5
j_gene: TRBJ1-3
CDR3nt: TGTGCCAGCAGTTACACCCGACAGTCTGGAAACACCATATATTTT
CDR3aa: CASSYTRQSGNTIYF

d_gene: -
abundance: -
v_gene: TRBV30
j_gene: TRBJ1-4
CDR3nt: TGTGCCTGCTCGGGTACAACTAATGAAAAACTGTTTTTT
CDR3aa: CACSGTTNEKLFF

d_gene: -
abundance: -
v_gene: TRBV6-6
j_gene: TRBJ2-7
CDR3nt: TGTGCCAGCAATCAGGGGCCCCAGTACTTC
CDR3aa: CASNQGPQYF

d_gene: TRBD1
abundance: once
v_gene: TRBV15
j_gene: TRBJ2-7
CDR3nt: TGTGCCACCAGCAGAGCTCCAGCCCCCGGGACAGGCTACGAGCAGTACTTC
CDR3aa: CATSRAPAPGTGYEQYF

d_gene: TRBD1
abundance: -
v_gene: TRBV5-1
j_gene: TRBJ1-2
CDR3nt: TGCGCCAGCAGCCGAGGGACAGGGGATACCTATGGCTACACCTTC
CDR3aa: CASSRGTGDTYGYTF

d_gene: -
abundance: -
v_gene: TRBV7-8
j_gene: TRBJ1-4
CDR3nt: TGTGCCAGCAGCTTAGTTAGGGAGGATGAAAAACTGTTTTTT
CDR3aa: CASSLVREDEKLFF

d_gene: -
abundance: -
v_gene: TRBV3-1/TRBV3-2
j_gene: TRBJ1-6
CDR3nt: TGTGCCAGCAGCCAAGGTCCCAGCTATAATTCACCCCTCCACTTT
CDR3aa: CASSQGPSYNSPLHF

d_gene: -
abundance: -
v_gene: TRBV29-1
j_gene: TRBJ2-3
CDR3nt: TGCAGCGTTGACCGGACAGCAGACACAGATACGCAGTATTTT
CDR3aa: CSVDRTADTDTQYF

d_gene: -
abundance: -
v_gene: TRBV9
j_gene: TRBJ2-2
CDR3nt: TGTGCCAGCAGCGTAGCCGGGAACCCCACCGGGGAGCTGTTTTTT
CDR3aa: CASSVAGNPTGELFF

d_gene: TRBD1
abundance: -
v_gene: TRBV28
j_gene: TRBJ1-4
CDR3nt: TGTGCCAGCAGACCGGACAGGGGATATGAAAAACTGTTTTTT
CDR3aa: CASRPDRGYEKLFF

d_gene: TRBD1
abundance: -
v_gene: TRBV30
j_gene: TRBJ1-4
CDR3nt: TGTGCCTGGACCAACAGGGGGGGGACTAATGAAAAACTGTTTTTT
CDR3aa: CAWTNRGGTNEKLFF

d_gene: -
abundance: -
v_gene: TRBV9
j_gene: TRBJ1-2
CDR3nt: TGTGCCAGCAGCGTAGATACAGCTTCTAACTATGGCTACACCTTC
CDR3aa: CASSVDTASNYGYTF

d_gene: TRBD1
abundance: -
v_gene: TRBV24-1
j_gene: TRBJ1-2
CDR3nt: TGTGCCACCAGTGGGGGCGACAGGGGGGGGAACTATGGCTACACCTTC
CDR3aa: CATSGGDRGGNYGYTF

d_gene: -
abundance: -
v_gene: TRBV14
j_gene: TRBJ2-1
CDR3nt: TGTGCCAGCAGCCAAGTTGGCCAGGGTGGGCGGAATGAGCAGTTCTTC
CDR3aa: CASSQVGQGGRNEQFF